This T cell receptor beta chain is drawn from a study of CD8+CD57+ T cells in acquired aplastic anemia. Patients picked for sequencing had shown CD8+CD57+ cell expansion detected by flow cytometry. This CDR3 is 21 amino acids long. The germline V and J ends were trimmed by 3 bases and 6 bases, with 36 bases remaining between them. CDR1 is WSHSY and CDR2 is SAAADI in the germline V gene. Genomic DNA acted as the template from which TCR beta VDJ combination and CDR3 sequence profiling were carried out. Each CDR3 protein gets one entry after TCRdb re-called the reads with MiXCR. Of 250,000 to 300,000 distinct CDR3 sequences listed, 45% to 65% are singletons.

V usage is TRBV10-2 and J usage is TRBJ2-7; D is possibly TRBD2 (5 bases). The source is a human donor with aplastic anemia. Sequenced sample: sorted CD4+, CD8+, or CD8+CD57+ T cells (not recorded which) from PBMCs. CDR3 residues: CASSDVASPLFDWVVWGEQYF. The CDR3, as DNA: TGCGCCAGCAGTGACGTGGCTAGCCCTCTGTTCGACTGGGTAGTCTGGGGCGAGCAGTACTTC.